These 14 T cell receptor beta chains were sequenced from one sample in a study of cytomegalovirus exposure and HLA in healthy donors. The PCR was carried out with 60 Vbeta primers and 13 Jbeta primers. Libraries were prepared by immunoSEQ multiplex PCR; TCRdb keeps only in-frame clonotypes and omits some of them. The sample has some 190,000 clones; about 80% are singletons. Sequencing used PBMCs. The source is a man aged 35 to 55 in good health and CMV-seronegative.

The genes are TRBV4-3 and TRBJ1-2, with D unclear. The CDR3 is 16 amino acids. Germline lookup yields CDR1 LGHNA and CDR2 YSLEER. With 1 base removed from V and 2 bases from J, the gap between germline ends came to 14 bases. CDR3 in amino acids: CASSQVAPDSNYGYTF. The DNA for the CDR3 is TGCGCCAGCAGCCAAGTTGCCCCTGACTCGAACTATGGCTACACCTTC.

CDR3 in DNA: TGTGCCAGCAGCAACTGGTGGCCTAGCGGCCCCCCGAGGGAGACCCAGTACTTC. This encodes CASSNWWPSGPPRETQYF. The rearrangement links TRBV21-1 to TRBJ2-5; the table assigns TRBD2, which was not confirmed against the DNA. TRBV21-1 is an annotated pseudogene. The length of the CDR3 is 18 residues.

This clone has only one observation. V and J are TRBV7-2 and TRBJ2-3; possible D gene TRBD2, 5 bases. The V gene lost 0 bases and the J gene lost 0 bases, with 7 bases spanning the gap. Germline loops: CDR1 SGHTA, CDR2 FQGNSA. CDR3 size: 15 residues. CDR3 sequence (DNA): TGTGCCAGCAGCTTAGCACGGGGAAGCACAGATACGCAGTATTTT. Encoded protein: CASSLARGSTDTQYF.

The chain is built from TRBV7-2 and TRBJ2-7; perhaps TRBD1 as D (6 bases). The germline CDR1 and CDR2 sequences are SGHTA and FQGNSA. The V and J ends lost 5 bases and 3 bases respectively, with 11 bases between them. This CDR3 contains 13 residues. For the CDR3, the DNA is TGTGCCAGCAGCGACGGACAGTACTACGAGCAGTACTTC. It codes for CASSDGQYYEQYF. The entire variable domain, with the rest obtained from reference TRBV7-2 and TRBJ2-7, is as follows: GAGVSQSPSNKVTEKGKDVELRCDPISGHTALYWYRQSLGQGLEFLIYFQGNSAPDKSGLPSDRFSAERTGGSVSTLTIQRTQQEDSAVYLCASSDGQYYEQYFGPGTRLTVT.

The genes are TRBV5-1 and TRBJ2-4; D remains unclear. Looked up from germline, CDR1 is SGHRS and CDR2 is YFSETQ. This CDR3 is built from 14 residues. V gave up 4 bases and J gave up 5 bases, with 13 bases separating them. This CDR3 is CASSPVMAQNIQYF. CDR3 DNA: TGCGCCAGCAGCCCCGTTATGGCCCAAAACATTCAGTACTTC.

The chain carries TRBV7-2 and TRBJ2-5, with 9 bases matching TRBD1. The CDR3 extends over 15 amino acids. The germline CDR1 and CDR2 sequences are SGHTA and FQGNSA. Trimming cost V 4 bases and J 5 bases; bases outside gene matches: 8. CDR3: CASSSLGTGKETQYF. CDR3 coding DNA: TGTGCCAGCAGCTCGCTTGGGACAGGGAAGGAGACCCAGTACTTC.

The chain recombines TRBV30 with TRBJ2-2; 12 bases line up with TRBD1. The CDR3 contains 16 residues. The V segment lost 3 bases and the J segment 6 bases; nucleotides outside the gene matches: 8. CDR1 and CDR2 from the germline V gene are GTSNPN and SVGIG (reference sequence). The chain's CDR3 is CAWSAGTGGRSGELFF. The CDR3 DNA is TGTGCCTGGAGCGCCGGGACAGGGGGCAGGTCCGGGGAGCTGTTTTTT. Full variable domain (remainder filled in from reference TRBV30 and TRBJ2-2): SQTIHQWPATLVQPVGSPLSLECTVEGTSNPNLYWYRQAAGRGLQLLFYSVGIGQISSEVPQNLSASRPQDRQFILSSKKLLLSDSGFYLCAWSAGTGGRSGELFFGEGSRLTVL.

V gene TRBV10-3 combines with J gene TRBJ1-2; D is uncertain. Germline V gene lookup returns CDR1 ENHRY and CDR2 SYGVKD. With 2 bases removed from V and 8 bases from J, the gap between germline ends came to 6 bases. The CDR3 covers 11 residues. CDR3 nucleotide sequence: TGTGCCATCAGTGAGGGAGGGGGCTACACCTTC. It encodes CAISEGGGYTF.

The chain links TRBV4-3 to TRBJ2-7; 7 nucleotides agree with TRBD1. Per the germline V gene, CDR1 is LGHNA and CDR2 is YSLEER. With V trimmed by 1 base and J by 3 bases, 6 bases remained unmatched. The CDR3 loop spans 15 amino acids. For the CDR3, the DNA is TGCGCCAGCAGCCAAGGAACAGGGGAGCGCTACGAGCAGTACTTC. Translating it yields CASSQGTGERYEQYF.

The chain has TRBV5-6 and TRBJ1-4; 7 bases align to TRBD1. Germline V gene lookup returns CDR1 SGHDT and CDR2 YYEEEE. V shed 0 bases, J shed 0 bases, and the junction held 5 bases outside the gene matches. CDR3 size: 17 residues. The chain's CDR3 is CASSLGGTVATNEKLFF. The CDR3 DNA reads as TGTGCCAGCAGCTTGGGAGGGACAGTTGCAACTAATGAAAAACTGTTTTTT.

The chain employs TRBV11-2 and TRBJ2-5, with 9 bases that match TRBD1. The CDR3 length is 16 residues. The germline CDR1 and CDR2 sequences are SGHAT and FQNNGV. Trimming cost V 4 bases and J 6 bases; bases outside gene matches: 12. The CDR3 protein is CASSSGQGLQWKTQYF. In DNA form, the CDR3 reads TGTGCCAGCAGCTCGGGACAGGGACTACAGTGGAAGACCCAGTACTTC. Using reference TRBV11-2 and TRBJ2-5 for the parts outside the CDR3, the full variable domain is EAGVAQSPRYKIIEKRQSVAFWCNPISGHATLYWYQQILGQGPKLLIQFQNNGVVDDSQLPKDRFSAERLKGVDSTLKIQPAKLEDSAVYLCASSSGQGLQWKTQYFGPGTRLLVL.

The CDR3 DNA reads TGTGCCAGTAGGAGAGGGACAGGGGATAATTCACCCCTCCACTTT. It codes for CASRRGTGDNSPLHF. The chain employs TRBV19 and TRBJ1-6; the match to TRBD1 covers 10 bases. CDR3 size: 15 residues. The germline gives CDR1 LNHDA, CDR2 SQIVND (reference sequence). V lost 6 bases to trimming and J lost 5 bases; unmatched junction nucleotides: 4.

This chain uses TRBV5-6 with TRBJ1-1, with 10 bases lining up with TRBD1. The V and J ends lost 4 bases and 1 base, in that order; junction bases with no gene match: 4. Germline lookup yields CDR1 SGHDT and CDR2 YYEEEE. The CDR3 has 15 residues. The CDR3 bases are TGTGCCAGCAGCCCCGGGACAGGGGCGAACACTGAAGCTTTCTTT. Amino acids: CASSPGTGANTEAFF.

A word on this clone: The germline gene is not matched at one end of the junction; a read error may be the cause. The rearrangement joins TRBV11-1 to TRBJ1-1; D gene uncertain. Germline CDR1 SGHAT, CDR2 FQDESV (reference sequence). CDR3 size: 15 residues. CDR3 residues: CTSSQSGSMNTEAFF. DNA for the CDR3: TGTACCAGCAGCCAATCCGGGAGCATGAACACTGAAGCTTTCTTT.